The sequence of this T cell receptor beta chain was determined in a study of blood T cell repertoires in COVID-19. Either two negative PCRs, clearance, or symptom resolution qualified Cohort 3 donors as recovered. Repertoires were generated with immunoSEQ multiplex PCR, while TCRdb's copy carries only in-frame clones and drops some. Seen here are 160,000 or so clones, roughly 84% observed once, and the top ten hold about 8.6%. The sequence derives from a woman aged 45-60 years who had recovered from COVID-19. Sequenced input: PBMCs or T cells enriched from blood (not recorded which).

The CDR3 nucleotides read TGTGCCAGCAGTCTTACTAGCGTTGGGGCCTACGAGCAGTACTTC. Its protein product is CASSLTSVGAYEQYF. The rearrangement links TRBV6-2 or TRBV6-3 to TRBJ2-7, with TRBD2 matching 7 bases. This CDR3 comprises 15 residues. Germline V gene sequence: CDR1 MNHEY, CDR2 SVGEGT. The trim removed 5 bases at V and 2 bases at J, leaving 9 bases unmatched.